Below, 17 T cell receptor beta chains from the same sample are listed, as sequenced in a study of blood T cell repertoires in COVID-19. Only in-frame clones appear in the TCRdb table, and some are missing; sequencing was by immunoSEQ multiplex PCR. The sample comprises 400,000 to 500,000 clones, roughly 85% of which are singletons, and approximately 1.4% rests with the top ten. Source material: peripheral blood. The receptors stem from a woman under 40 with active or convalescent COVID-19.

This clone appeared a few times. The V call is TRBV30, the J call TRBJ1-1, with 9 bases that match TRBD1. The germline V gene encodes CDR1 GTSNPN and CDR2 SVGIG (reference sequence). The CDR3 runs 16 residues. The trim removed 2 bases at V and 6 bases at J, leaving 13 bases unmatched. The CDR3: CAWSLPPGTGRAEAFF. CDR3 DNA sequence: TGTGCCTGGAGTCTGCCACCCGGGACAGGGCGCGCTGAAGCTTTCTTT.

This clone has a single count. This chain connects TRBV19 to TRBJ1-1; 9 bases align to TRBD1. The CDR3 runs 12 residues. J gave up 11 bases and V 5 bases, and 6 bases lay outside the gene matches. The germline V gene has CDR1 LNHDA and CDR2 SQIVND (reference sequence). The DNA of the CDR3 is TGTGCCAGTAGTCTTCCACAGGGGGCGGCTTTCTTT. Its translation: CASSLPQGAAFF.

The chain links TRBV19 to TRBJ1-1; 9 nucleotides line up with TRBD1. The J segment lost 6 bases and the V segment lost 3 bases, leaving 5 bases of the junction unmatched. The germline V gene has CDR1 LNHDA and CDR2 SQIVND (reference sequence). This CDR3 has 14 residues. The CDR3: CASSMATGGAEAFF. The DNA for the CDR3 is TGTGCCAGTAGTATGGCGACAGGGGGGGCTGAAGCTTTCTTT.

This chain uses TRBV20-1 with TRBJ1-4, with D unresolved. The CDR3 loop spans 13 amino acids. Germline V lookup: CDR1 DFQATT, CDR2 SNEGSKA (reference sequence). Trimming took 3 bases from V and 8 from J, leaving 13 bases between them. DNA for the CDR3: TGCAGTGCTAGTTACCCCGGGAACGAAAAACTGTTTTTT. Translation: CSASYPGNEKLFF.

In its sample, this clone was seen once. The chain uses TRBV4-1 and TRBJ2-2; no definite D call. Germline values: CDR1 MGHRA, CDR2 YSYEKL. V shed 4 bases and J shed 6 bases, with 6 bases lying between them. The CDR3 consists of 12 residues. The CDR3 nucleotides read TGCGCCAGCAGCCCTCAGGCCGGGGAGCTGTTTTTT. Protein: CASSPQAGELFF.

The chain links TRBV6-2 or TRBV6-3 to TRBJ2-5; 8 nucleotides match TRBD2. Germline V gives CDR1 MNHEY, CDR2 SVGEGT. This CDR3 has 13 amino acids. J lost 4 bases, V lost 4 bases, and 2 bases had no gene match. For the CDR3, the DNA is TGTGCCAGCAGTTTCAGCGGGAGAGAGACCCAGTACTTC. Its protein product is CASSFSGRETQYF.

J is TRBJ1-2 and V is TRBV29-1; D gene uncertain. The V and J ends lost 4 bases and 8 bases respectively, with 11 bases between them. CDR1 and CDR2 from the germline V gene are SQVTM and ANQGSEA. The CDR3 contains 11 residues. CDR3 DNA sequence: TGCAGCGTTGCCCAGGAAAGCGGCTACACCTTC. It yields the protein CSVAQESGYTF.

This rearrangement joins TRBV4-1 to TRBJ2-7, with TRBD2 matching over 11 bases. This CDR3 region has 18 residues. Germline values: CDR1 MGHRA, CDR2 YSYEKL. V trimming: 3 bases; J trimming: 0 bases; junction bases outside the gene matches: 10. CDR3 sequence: CASSHVASGGLSSYEQYF. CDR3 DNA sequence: TGCGCCAGCAGCCATGTGGCTAGCGGGGGGCTAAGCTCCTACGAGCAGTACTTC.

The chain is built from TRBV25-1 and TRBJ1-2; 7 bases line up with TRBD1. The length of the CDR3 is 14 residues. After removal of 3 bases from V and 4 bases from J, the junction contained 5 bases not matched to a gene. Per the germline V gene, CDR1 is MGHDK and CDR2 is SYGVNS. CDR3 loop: CASSDTGTAYGYTF. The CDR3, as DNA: TGTGCCAGCAGTGATACCGGGACAGCCTATGGCTACACCTTC.

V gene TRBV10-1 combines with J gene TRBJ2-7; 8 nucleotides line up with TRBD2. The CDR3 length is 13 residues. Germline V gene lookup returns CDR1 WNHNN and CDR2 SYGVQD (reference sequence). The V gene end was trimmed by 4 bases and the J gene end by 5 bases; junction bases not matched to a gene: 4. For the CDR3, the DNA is TGCGCCAGCAGTGGGCTAGCGGGCCACGAGCAGTACTTC. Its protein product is CASSGLAGHEQYF.

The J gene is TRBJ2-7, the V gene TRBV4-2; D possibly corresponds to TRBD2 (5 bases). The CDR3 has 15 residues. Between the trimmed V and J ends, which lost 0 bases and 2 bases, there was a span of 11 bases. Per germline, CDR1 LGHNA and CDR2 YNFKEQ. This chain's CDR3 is CASSQEETIAYEQYF. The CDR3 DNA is TGTGCCAGCAGCCAAGAGGAGACTATTGCCTACGAGCAGTACTTC.

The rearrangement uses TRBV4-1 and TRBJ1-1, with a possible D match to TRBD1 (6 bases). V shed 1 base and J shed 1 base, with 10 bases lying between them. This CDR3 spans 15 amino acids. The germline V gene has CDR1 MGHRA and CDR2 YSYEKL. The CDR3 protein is CASSQVPGENTEAFF. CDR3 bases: TGCGCCAGCAGCCAAGTCCCAGGGGAGAACACTGAAGCTTTCTTT.

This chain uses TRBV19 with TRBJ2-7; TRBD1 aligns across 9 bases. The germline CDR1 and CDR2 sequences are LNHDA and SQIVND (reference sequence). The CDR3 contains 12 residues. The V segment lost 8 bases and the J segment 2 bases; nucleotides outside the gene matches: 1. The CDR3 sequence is CASGTGPYEQYF. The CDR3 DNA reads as TGTGCCAGTGGGACAGGGCCCTACGAGCAGTACTTC. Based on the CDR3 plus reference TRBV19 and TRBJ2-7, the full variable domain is DGGITQSPKYLFRKEGQNVTLSCEQNLNHDAMYWYRQDPGQGLRLIYYSQIVNDFQKGDIAEGYSVSREKKESFPLTVTSAQKNPTAFYLCASGTGPYEQYFGPGTRLTVT.

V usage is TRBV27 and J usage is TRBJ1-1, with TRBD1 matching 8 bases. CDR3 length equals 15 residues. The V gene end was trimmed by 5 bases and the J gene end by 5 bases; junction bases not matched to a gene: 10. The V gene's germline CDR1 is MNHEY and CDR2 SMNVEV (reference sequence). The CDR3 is CASSRLRGLETEAFF. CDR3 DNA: TGTGCCAGCAGTCGCCTCAGGGGGCTGGAGACTGAAGCTTTCTTT.

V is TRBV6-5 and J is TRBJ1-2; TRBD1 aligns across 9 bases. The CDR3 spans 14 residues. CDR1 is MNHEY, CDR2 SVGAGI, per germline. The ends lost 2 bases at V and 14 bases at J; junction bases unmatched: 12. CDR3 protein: CASSYTGQGPMGTF. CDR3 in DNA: TGTGCCAGCAGTTACACGGGACAGGGCCCGATGGGAACCTTC.

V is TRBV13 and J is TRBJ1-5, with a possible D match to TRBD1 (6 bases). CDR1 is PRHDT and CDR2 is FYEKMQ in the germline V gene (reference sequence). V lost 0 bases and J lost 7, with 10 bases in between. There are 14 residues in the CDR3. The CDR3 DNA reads TGTGCCAGCAGCTTAGGGGGGGCAGGGCAGCCCCAGCATTTT. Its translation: CASSLGGAGQPQHF.

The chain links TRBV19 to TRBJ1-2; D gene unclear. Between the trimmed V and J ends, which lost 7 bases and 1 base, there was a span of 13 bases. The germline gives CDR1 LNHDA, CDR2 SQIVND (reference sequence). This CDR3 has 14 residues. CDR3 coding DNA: TGTGCCAGTACCCCCGGGGTGGGTAACTATGGCTACACCTTC. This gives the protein CASTPGVGNYGYTF.